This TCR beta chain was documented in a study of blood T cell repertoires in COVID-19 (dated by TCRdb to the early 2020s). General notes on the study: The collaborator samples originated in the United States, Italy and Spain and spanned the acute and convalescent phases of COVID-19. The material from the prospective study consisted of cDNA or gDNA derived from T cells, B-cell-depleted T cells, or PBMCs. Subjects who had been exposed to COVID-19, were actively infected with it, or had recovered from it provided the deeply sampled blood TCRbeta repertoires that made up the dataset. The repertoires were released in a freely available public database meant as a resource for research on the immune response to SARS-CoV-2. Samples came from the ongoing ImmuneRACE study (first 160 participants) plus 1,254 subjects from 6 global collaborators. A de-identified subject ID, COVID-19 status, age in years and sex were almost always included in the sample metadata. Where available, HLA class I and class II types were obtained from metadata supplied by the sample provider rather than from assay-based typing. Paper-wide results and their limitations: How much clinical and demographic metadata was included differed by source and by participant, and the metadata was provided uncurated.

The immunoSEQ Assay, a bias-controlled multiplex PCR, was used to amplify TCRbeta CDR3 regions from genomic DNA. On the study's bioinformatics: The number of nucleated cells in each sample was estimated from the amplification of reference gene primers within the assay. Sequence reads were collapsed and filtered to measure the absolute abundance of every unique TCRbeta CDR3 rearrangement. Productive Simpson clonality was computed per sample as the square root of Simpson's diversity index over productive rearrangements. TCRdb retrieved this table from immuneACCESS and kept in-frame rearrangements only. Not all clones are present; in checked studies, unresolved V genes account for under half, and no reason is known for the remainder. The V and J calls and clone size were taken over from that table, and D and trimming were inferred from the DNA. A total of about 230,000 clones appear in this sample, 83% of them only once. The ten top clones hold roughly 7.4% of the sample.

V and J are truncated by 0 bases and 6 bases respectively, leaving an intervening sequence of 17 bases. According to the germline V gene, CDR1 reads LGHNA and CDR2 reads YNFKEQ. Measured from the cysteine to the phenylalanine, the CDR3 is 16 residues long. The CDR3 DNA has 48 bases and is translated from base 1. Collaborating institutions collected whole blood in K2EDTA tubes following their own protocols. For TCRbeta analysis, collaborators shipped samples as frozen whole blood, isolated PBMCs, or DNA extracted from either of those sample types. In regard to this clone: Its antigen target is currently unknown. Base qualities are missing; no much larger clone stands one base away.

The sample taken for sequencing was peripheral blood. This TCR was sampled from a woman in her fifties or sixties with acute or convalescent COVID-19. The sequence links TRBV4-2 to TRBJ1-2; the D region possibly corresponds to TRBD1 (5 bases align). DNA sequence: TGTGCCAGCAGCCAAGAATACTCAGGGTACAGCAATGGCTACACCTTC. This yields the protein CASSQEYSGYSNGYTF.